The next 30 T cell receptor beta chains were all read from a single sample in a study of cytomegalovirus exposure and HLA in healthy donors. Data came from immunoSEQ multiplex PCR; TCRdb stores just in-frame clones and leaves some out. The sample lists roughly 330,000 clones; roughly 90% were seen once. The material sequenced was PBMCs. The receptors stem from a woman under 40 in good health and CMV-seropositive.

This clone was found once. The chain employs TRBV9 and TRBJ2-2; D is ambiguous. The germline V and J ends were trimmed by 0 bases and 1 base, with 7 bases remaining between them. Germline V lookup: CDR1 SGDLS, CDR2 YYNGEE. There are 15 residues in the CDR3. CDR3 amino acids: CASSVGSWNTGELFF. CDR3 nucleotide sequence: TGTGCCAGCAGCGTAGGTAGCTGGAACACCGGGGAGCTGTTTTTT. The full variable domain, in which reference TRBV9 and TRBJ2-2 provide the parts outside the CDR3, is DSGVTQTPKHLITATGQRVTLRCSPRSGDLSVYWYQQSLDQGLQFLIQYYNGEERAKGNILERFSAQQFPDLHSELNLSSLELGDSALYFCASSVGSWNTGELFFGEGSRLTVL.

The chain carries TRBV4-2 and TRBJ2-2; 8 bases fit TRBD2. Germline loops: CDR1 LGHNA, CDR2 YNFKEQ. This CDR3 spans 15 amino acids. With 2 bases clipped from V and 5 bases from J, the junction kept 4 bases outside the gene matches. The CDR3 here is CASSQIAGRTGELFF. The DNA for the CDR3 is TGTGCCAGCAGCCAAATAGCGGGGAGGACCGGGGAGCTGTTTTTT.

J is TRBJ2-7 and V is TRBV7-6; D gene ambiguous. The germline gives CDR1 SGHVS, CDR2 FNYEAQ. V gave up 5 bases and J gave up 4 bases, with 15 bases separating them. The CDR3 covers 14 residues. Here the CDR3 reads CASSPGVSTYEQYF. In DNA, the CDR3 is TGTGCCAGCAGCCCCGGCGTTTCGACGTACGAGCAGTACTTC.

This chain links TRBV4-1 with TRBJ2-7; D is unresolved. The V gene lost 5 bases and the J gene lost 0 bases, with 17 bases spanning the gap. The CDR3 spans 16 residues. CDR1 is MGHRA, CDR2 YSYEKL, per germline. The CDR3 loop is CASSSTLRLSSYEQYF. The CDR3 DNA follows: TGCGCCAGCAGCTCAACCCTCCGGCTTTCCTCCTACGAGCAGTACTTC.

V is TRBV6-1 and J is TRBJ2-3, with TRBD2 matching over 11 bases. J was trimmed by 4 bases and V by 4 bases; bases with no gene match: 13. Germline values: CDR1 MNHNS, CDR2 SASEGT. The CDR3 covers 18 residues. The CDR3 region is CASSARGTSGSMADTQYF. CDR3 DNA: TGTGCCAGCAGTGCTCGGGGAACTAGCGGGAGCATGGCAGATACGCAGTATTTT.

The chain carries TRBV27 and TRBJ2-3, with a tentative D call TRBD2 (5 bases). Germline CDR1 MNHEY, CDR2 SMNVEV (reference sequence). The CDR3 contains 15 residues. Trimming cost V 8 bases and J 4 bases, with 19 bases left between them. The CDR3 spells CASLGLGVRADTQYF. The DNA for the CDR3 is TGTGCCAGCCTAGGGTTGGGAGTTCGTGCAGATACGCAGTATTTT.

V usage is TRBV27 and J usage is TRBJ1-2; unclear D gene. V dropped 3 bases and J dropped 4 bases, with 9 bases sitting between them. The CDR3 is made up of 13 amino acids. Germline lookup yields CDR1 MNHEY and CDR2 SMNVEV (reference sequence). CDR3 amino acids: CASSFSARYGYTF. CDR3 DNA: TGTGCCAGCAGTTTTTCTGCACGCTATGGCTACACCTTC.

This clone was observed a handful of times. The V and J genes are TRBV9 and TRBJ2-5; D remains unclear. Germline lookup yields CDR1 SGDLS and CDR2 YYNGEE. This CDR3 comprises 12 residues. Trimming removed 0 bases from V and 3 bases from J, with 3 bases in between. The CDR3 spells CASSVAEETQYF. CDR3 nucleotide sequence: TGTGCCAGCAGCGTAGCGGAAGAGACCCAGTACTTC.

The chain carries TRBV5-6 and TRBJ2-7, with TRBD1 matching 11 bases. J lost 1 base, V lost 4 bases, and 13 bases had no gene match. The CDR3 has 18 amino acids. Germline loops: CDR1 SGHDT, CDR2 YYEEEE. The CDR3 sequence is CASSPLRTGGGLSYEQYF. The CDR3 region has the DNA TGTGCCAGCAGCCCTCTAAGGACAGGGGGCGGCCTTTCCTACGAGCAGTACTTC.

This clone was observed a single time. This chain uses TRBV30 with TRBJ1-5; the D is unclear. The CDR3 runs 14 residues. V gave up 4 bases and J gave up 6 bases, with 16 bases separating them. Germline V gene lookup returns CDR1 GTSNPN and CDR2 SVGIG (reference sequence). The CDR3 DNA follows: TGTGCCTGGAAGGGTGGGAATAGTGGTCAGCCCCAGCATTTT. Translation gives CAWKGGNSGQPQHF. The full variable domain, its missing parts supplied by reference TRBV30 and TRBJ1-5, is SQTIHQWPATLVQPVGSPLSLECTVEGTSNPNLYWYRQAAGRGLQLLFYSVGIGQISSEVPQNLSASRPQDRQFILSSKKLLLSDSGFYLCAWKGGNSGQPQHFGDGTRLSIL.

The rearrangement links TRBV7-8 to TRBJ2-1; maybe TRBD2 (6 bases). Trimming took 1 base from V and 3 from J, leaving 10 bases between them. Germline values: CDR1 SGHVS, CDR2 FQNEAQ. CDR3 size: 15 residues. The CDR3 loop reads CASSLVRLVYNEQFF. In DNA, the CDR3 is TGTGCCAGCAGCTTAGTTAGACTAGTCTACAATGAGCAGTTCTTC.

The CDR3 DNA follows: TGTGCCAGCCAGGAAAGGGGGGAGACCCAGTACTTC. Protein: CASQERGETQYF. The chain uses TRBV28 and TRBJ2-5, with a tentative D call TRBD1 (6 bases). Per germline, CDR1 MDHEN and CDR2 SYDVKM. The CDR3 consists of 12 residues. The V gene lost 8 bases and the J gene lost 5 bases, with 12 bases spanning the gap. Using reference TRBV28 and TRBJ2-5 for the parts outside the CDR3, the full variable domain is DVKVTQSSRYLVKRTGEKVFLECVQDMDHENMFWYRQDPGLGLRLIYFSYDVKMKEKGDIPEGYSVSREKKERFSLILESASTNQTSMYLCASQERGETQYFGPGTRLLVL.

The rearrangement uses TRBV5-6 and TRBJ2-7, with 8 bases matching TRBD1. In germline, CDR1 is SGHDT, CDR2 YYEEEE. CDR3 length equals 16 residues. The J segment lost 2 bases and the V segment lost 1 base, leaving 8 bases of the junction unmatched. The CDR3 is CASSLRGRGLTYEQYF. The CDR3 bases are TGTGCCAGCAGCTTGAGGGGCAGGGGGCTGACCTACGAGCAGTACTTC.

CDR3: CASSPSFRQYF. CDR3 DNA: TGTGCCAGCAGCCCCTCCTTCCGGCAGTACTTC. J is TRBJ2-7 and V is TRBV7-9; no firm D call. This CDR3 region has 11 residues. Germline CDR1 and CDR2: SEHNR and FQNEAQ (reference sequence). Trimming removed 5 bases from V and 9 bases from J, with 11 bases in between. The full variable domain, its missing parts supplied by reference TRBV7-9 and TRBJ2-7, is DTGVSQNPRHKITKRGQNVTFRCDPISEHNRLYWYRQTLGQGPEFLTYFQNEAQLEKSRLLSDRFSAERPKGSFSTLEIQRTEQGDSAMYLCASSPSFRQYFGPGTRLTVT.

CDR3: CSVEGQGPNNEQFF. The CDR3 DNA follows: TGCAGCGTTGAAGGTCAGGGGCCTAACAATGAGCAGTTCTTC. The J gene is TRBJ2-1, the V gene TRBV29-1; possibly TRBD1 for D (6 bases). This CDR3 contains 14 residues. V was pared by 1 base and J by 5 bases, with 12 bases between. Germline values: CDR1 SQVTM, CDR2 ANQGSEA.

The chain recombines TRBV6-5 with TRBJ1-6, with D unclear. Trimming removed 4 bases at V and 3 bases at J, with 7 bases between. Germline values: CDR1 MNHEY, CDR2 SVGAGI. The CDR3 loop spans 14 amino acids. Written as DNA, the CDR3 is TGTGCCAGCAGTTTTGCCATCTATAATTCACCCCTCCACTTT. This encodes CASSFAIYNSPLHF.

Concerning this clone itself: An end of the junction does not agree with germline; a read error may underlie this. The chain combines TRBV7-7 with TRBJ2-4; D gene unclear. Germline-derived CDR1 and CDR2 are SSHAT and FNYEAQ (reference sequence). The CDR3 length is 9 residues. The CDR3 region has the DNA TGTGCCACCAGCCAGAATCAGTACTTC. This translates into CATSQNQYF.

The rearrangement uses TRBV6-5 and TRBJ2-1; D may be TRBD2 (5 bases). V gave up 4 bases and J gave up 6 bases, with 13 bases separating them. The germline V gene has CDR1 MNHEY and CDR2 SVGAGI. This CDR3 region has 14 residues. CDR3 coding DNA: TGTGCCAGCAGTTCAGAGAGAGGGTTCAATGAGCAGTTCTTC. It yields the protein CASSSERGFNEQFF.

V and J are TRBV28 and TRBJ2-1, with D uncertain. The length of the CDR3 is 11 residues. Germline CDR1 MDHEN, CDR2 SYDVKM. V gave up 5 bases and J gave up 8 bases, with 7 bases separating them. The CDR3 DNA is TGTGCCAGCAGTCCCCAGCATGAGCAGTTCTTC. It encodes CASSPQHEQFF.

The V and J genes are TRBV30 and TRBJ2-1; D is ambiguous. CDR3 length: 13 amino acids. V lost 0 bases and J lost 6, with 9 bases in between. CDR1 is GTSNPN and CDR2 is SVGIG in the germline V gene (reference sequence). CDR3 nucleotides: TGTGCCTGGAGTGTAAATGTGGGCAATGAGCAGTTCTTC. Translating it yields CAWSVNVGNEQFF.

The rearrangement uses TRBV18 and TRBJ1-2; D gene unclear. CDR3 length: 14 amino acids. The V end was cut by 0 bases, the J end by 5 bases, with 10 bases between. Germline CDR1 is KGHSH and CDR2 is LQKENI. CDR3 protein: CASSPPGSGYGYTF. The CDR3 region has the DNA TGTGCCAGCTCACCACCGGGGAGCGGGTATGGCTACACCTTC.

This clone was observed a few times. The V call is TRBV19, the J call TRBJ2-2; TRBD2 matches 13 bases. Losses at the gene ends were 3 bases for V and 6 bases for J; bases not matched to a gene: 7. The CDR3 contains 17 residues. Germline-derived CDR1 and CDR2 are LNHDA and SQIVND (reference sequence). The CDR3 is CASSIGGLAGVPGELFF. CDR3 in DNA: TGTGCCAGTAGTATCGGCGGACTAGCGGGAGTGCCCGGGGAGCTGTTTTTT.

V usage is TRBV6-4 and J usage is TRBJ2-1, with D perhaps matching TRBD1 (5 bases). CDR1 is MRHNA, CDR2 SNTAGT, per germline. The V gene lost 8 bases and the J gene lost 3 bases, with 14 bases spanning the gap. The CDR3 is made up of 14 amino acids. CDR3 sequence (DNA): TGTGCCAGCCGCAAGGGGCCGGGCTACAATGAGCAGTTCTTC. As protein: CASRKGPGYNEQFF.

This chain links TRBV30 with TRBJ2-1, with 10 positions matching TRBD2. The CDR3 sequence is 14 residues long. Germline loops: CDR1 GTSNPN, CDR2 SVGIG (reference sequence). Germline trimming cut 0 bases from V and 10 bases from J; bases unmatched to any gene: 6. CDR3 amino acids: CAWSVVAGGEEQFF. In DNA, the CDR3 is TGTGCCTGGAGTGTGGTAGCGGGAGGTGAGGAGCAGTTCTTC. Filled out from reference TRBV30 and TRBJ2-1, the complete variable domain reads SQTIHQWPATLVQPVGSPLSLECTVEGTSNPNLYWYRQAAGRGLQLLFYSVGIGQISSEVPQNLSASRPQDRQFILSSKKLLLSDSGFYLCAWSVVAGGEEQFFGPGTRLTVL.

This clone was seen once. This chain uses TRBV5-1 with TRBJ2-3; no firm D call. The V end lost 0 bases, the J end lost 6 bases, and 14 bases lay between the germline ends. CDR1 SGHRS and CDR2 YFSETQ come from the germline V gene. This CDR3 has 15 amino acids. DNA for the CDR3: TGCGCCAGCAGCTTGGGTGGGTCCCCCGGGGATACGCAGTATTTT. Amino acids: CASSLGGSPGDTQYF.

This clone was recorded only once. V usage is TRBV28 and J usage is TRBJ2-7; a weak D match, TRBD1 (6 bases). CDR1 and CDR2 (germline): MDHEN, SYDVKM. V was pared by 5 bases and J by 0 bases, with 14 bases between. The CDR3 runs to 15 residues. DNA for the CDR3: TGTGCCAGCAGTGGGACATTGGGGCCCTCCTACGAGCAGTACTTC. This encodes CASSGTLGPSYEQYF.

This chain links TRBV4-1 with TRBJ1-4; D ambiguous. Germline values: CDR1 MGHRA, CDR2 YSYEKL. The CDR3 consists of 10 residues. The germline V and J ends were trimmed by 3 bases and 8 bases, with 1 base remaining between them. CDR3 protein: CASSHEKLFF. In DNA form, the CDR3 reads TGCGCCAGCAGCCACGAAAAACTGTTTTTT.

This chain connects TRBV9 to TRBJ1-3; D gene ambiguous. The CDR3 spans 16 residues. Germline CDR1 and CDR2: SGDLS and YYNGEE. V was trimmed by 1 base and J by 4 bases, leaving 15 bases between them. CDR3 region: CASSVRLELGGNTIYF. CDR3 in DNA: TGTGCCAGCAGCGTACGCCTAGAGCTAGGGGGAAACACCATATATTTT.

This sequence joins TRBV7-2 and TRBJ1-1, with no clear D. The CDR3 is 17 amino acids. Trimming left V 6 bases short and J 1 base short, with 21 bases between. Germline loops: CDR1 SGHTA, CDR2 FQGNSA. The CDR3 DNA is TGTGCCAGCAGACTTAAGCTTATGGGGATACAGAACACTGAAGCTTTCTTT. Its protein product is CASRLKLMGIQNTEAFF.

The rearrangement links TRBV6-6 to TRBJ1-6; D call uncertain. The CDR3 runs 13 residues. Between the trimmed V and J ends, which lost 7 bases and 8 bases, there was a span of 12 bases. Germline loops: CDR1 MNHNY, CDR2 SVGAGI (reference sequence). CDR3 sequence: CASTPWRDSPLHF. The CDR3 DNA reads TGTGCCAGCACCCCGTGGAGAGATTCACCCCTCCACTTT.